This T cell receptor (beta chain) came from a study of T cell changes during pregnancy in multiple sclerosis. This clone was picked up a small number of times. CDR3 length equals 13 residues. Trimming removed 4 bases at V and 3 bases at J, with 9 bases between. CDR1 and CDR2 (germline): SNHLY, FYNNEI. Sequencing was performed with immunoSEQ multiplex PCR; in TCRdb, only in-frame clones are kept and a portion is missing. The repertoire holds about 110,000 clones, approximately 90% seen once, with roughly 1.4% in the top ten. The sequence was collected from a female donor with multiple sclerosis, enrolled in a pregnancy study. Sequencing was performed on peripheral blood, taken in the third trimester of pregnancy. This chain connects TRBV2 to TRBJ1-1; D ambiguous. The CDR3: CASSGGEYTEAFF. Here the CDR3 DNA reads TGTGCCAGCAGTGGCGGGGAGTACACTGAAGCTTTCTTT. Looking up the rest from reference TRBV2 and TRBJ1-1 gives the full variable domain: EPEVTQTPSHQVTQMGQEVILRCVPISNHLYFYWYRQILGQKVEFLVSFYNNEISEKSEIFDDQFSVERPDGSNFTLKIRSTKLEDSAMYFCASSGGEYTEAFFGQGTRLTVV.